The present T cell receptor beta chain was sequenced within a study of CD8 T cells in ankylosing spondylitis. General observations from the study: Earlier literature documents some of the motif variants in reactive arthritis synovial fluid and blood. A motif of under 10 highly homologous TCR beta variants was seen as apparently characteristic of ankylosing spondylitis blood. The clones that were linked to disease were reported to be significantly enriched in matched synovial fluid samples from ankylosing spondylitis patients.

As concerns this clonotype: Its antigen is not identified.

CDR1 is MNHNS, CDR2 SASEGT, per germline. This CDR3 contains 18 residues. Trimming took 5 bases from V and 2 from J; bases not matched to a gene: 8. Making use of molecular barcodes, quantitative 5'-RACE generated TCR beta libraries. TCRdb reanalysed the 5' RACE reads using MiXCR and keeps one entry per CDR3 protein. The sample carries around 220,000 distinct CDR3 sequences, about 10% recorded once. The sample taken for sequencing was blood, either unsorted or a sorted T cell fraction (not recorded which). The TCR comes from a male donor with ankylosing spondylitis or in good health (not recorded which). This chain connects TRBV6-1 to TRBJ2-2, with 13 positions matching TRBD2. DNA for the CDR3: TGTGCCAGCAGTCCGCGGACTAGCGGGGGATCAAACACCGGGGAGCTGTTTTTT. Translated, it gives CASSPRTSGGSNTGELFF.